A selection of T cell receptor beta chains follows, all from one sample in a study of blood T cell repertoires in COVID-19. This table comes from immunoSEQ multiplex PCR, and its TCRdb copy is limited to in-frame clones, with some not included. Seen here are about 300,000 clones, 80% to 90% observed once, and the top ten hold more than 2%. The sample comprised PBMCs or T cells enriched from blood (not recorded which). The source is a man aged 25 to 45 who had recovered from COVID-19. Each CDR3 is given with its conserved first and last residue. The D gene is left open where the match is weak.

d_gene	v_gene	j_gene	CDR3aa
NA	TRBV7-9	TRBJ1-1	CASSLDMNTEAFF
TRBD2	TRBV5-1	TRBJ2-2	CASSWGPGGAGGELFF
NA	TRBV10-3	TRBJ1-6	CAISERQGLGNSPLHF
TRBD2	TRBV2	TRBJ2-1	CASSGGGGSYNEQFF
TRBD1	TRBV3-1/TRBV3-2	TRBJ1-1	CASSLRGLNTEAFF
TRBD1	TRBV18	TRBJ2-3	CASSPPKGGQGDTQYF
NA	TRBV9	TRBJ1-3	CASSANSGNTIYF
TRBD2	TRBV3-1/TRBV3-2	TRBJ2-5	CASSTGTSGVWGTQYF
TRBD2	TRBV4-1	TRBJ2-1	CASSQDRTSGGIKQFF
TRBD2	TRBV10-3	TRBJ2-1	CAISRLAGGYNEQFF
NA	TRBV30	TRBJ1-4	CAWSDQGPSFF
TRBD1	TRBV2	TRBJ1-2	CASSVQGVSGYTF
NA	TRBV3-1/TRBV3-2	TRBJ1-1	CASSQEQTGTYEAFF
TRBD2	TRBV5-5	TRBJ2-2	CASRLPGGAGELFF
TRBD1	TRBV6-7	TRBJ2-7	CASMGQGLYEQYF
TRBD1	TRBV10-3	TRBJ1-2	CAIRTDPGQGIRASYGYTF
NA	TRBV25-1	TRBJ1-6	CASSGALGSPLHF
TRBD1	TRBV6-5	TRBJ1-6	CASRTGNSPLHF
NA	TRBV5-1	TRBJ1-4	CASSLSSGTNEKLFF
NA	TRBV15	TRBJ2-7	CATSREAAVYEQYF
NA	TRBV29-1	TRBJ1-2	CSVNGLAYGYTF
NA	TRBV3-1/TRBV3-2	TRBJ1-2	CASSQVTSVYTF
NA	TRBV12-2	TRBJ1-2	CASRLVCPSTYGYTF
TRBD1	TRBV15	TRBJ1-5	CATSRGSTGYQPQHF
TRBD2	TRBV12-5	TRBJ2-2	CASGLANPTSGGAHGELFF
NA	TRBV9	TRBJ2-5	CASSAHEGRETQYF
NA	TRBV5-5	TRBJ1-5	CASSSAWGGNQPQHF
NA	TRBV30	TRBJ1-3	CAWSDSGNTIYF
NA	TRBV4-3	TRBJ1-6	CASSQEPGEYYNSPLHF
NA	TRBV2	TRBJ1-5	CASSEEQGWQPQHF
TRBD2	TRBV3-1/TRBV3-2	TRBJ2-1	CASSQDAGGFYNEQFF
TRBD1	TRBV4-3	TRBJ2-7	CASSQEWAGGAGQYF
NA	TRBV12-3/TRBV12-4	TRBJ1-2	CASSIGVNYGYTF
TRBD1	TRBV10-3	TRBJ1-3	CAISQGAAGNTIYF
NA	TRBV5-1	TRBJ1-1	CASSPPPPGTEAFF
NA	TRBV6-5	TRBJ1-1	CASSYSRGAAFF